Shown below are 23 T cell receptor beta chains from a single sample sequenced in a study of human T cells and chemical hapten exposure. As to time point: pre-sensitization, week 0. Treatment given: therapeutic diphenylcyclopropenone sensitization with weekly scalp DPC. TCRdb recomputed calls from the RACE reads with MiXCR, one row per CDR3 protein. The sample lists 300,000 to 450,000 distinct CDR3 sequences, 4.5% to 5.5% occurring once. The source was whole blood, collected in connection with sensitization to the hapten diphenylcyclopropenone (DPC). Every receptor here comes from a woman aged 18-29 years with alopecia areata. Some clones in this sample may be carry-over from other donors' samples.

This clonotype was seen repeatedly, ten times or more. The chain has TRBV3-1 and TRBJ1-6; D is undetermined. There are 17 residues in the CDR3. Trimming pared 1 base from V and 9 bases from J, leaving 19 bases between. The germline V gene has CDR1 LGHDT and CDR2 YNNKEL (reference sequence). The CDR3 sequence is CASSQGKQTSLFSPLHF. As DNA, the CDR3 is TGTGCCAGCAGCCAAGGAAAACAGACGAGTCTCTTTTCACCCCTCCACTTT.

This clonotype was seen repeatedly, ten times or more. The CDR3 region is CSARDQPVNYGYTF. In DNA, the CDR3 is TGCAGTGCTAGAGATCAGCCGGTCAACTATGGCTACACCTTC. J is TRBJ1-2 and V is TRBV20-1, with D unresolved. Trimming removed 0 bases from V and 2 bases from J, with 10 bases in between. The germline V gene has CDR1 DFQATT and CDR2 SNEGSKA (reference sequence). The CDR3 spans 14 residues.

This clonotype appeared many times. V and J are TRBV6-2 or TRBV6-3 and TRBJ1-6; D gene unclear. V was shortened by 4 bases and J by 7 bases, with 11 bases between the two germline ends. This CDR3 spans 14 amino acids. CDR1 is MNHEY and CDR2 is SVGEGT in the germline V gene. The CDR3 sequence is CASSWGVANSPLHF. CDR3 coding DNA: TGTGCCAGCAGTTGGGGAGTGGCGAATTCACCCCTCCACTTT.

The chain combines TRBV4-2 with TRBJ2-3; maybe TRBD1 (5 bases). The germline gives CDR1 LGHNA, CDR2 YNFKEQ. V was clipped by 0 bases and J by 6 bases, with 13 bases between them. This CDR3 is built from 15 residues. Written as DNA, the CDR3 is TGTGCCAGCAGCCAAGATAGTCAGGGCGAGGATACGCAGTATTTT. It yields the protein CASSQDSQGEDTQYF.

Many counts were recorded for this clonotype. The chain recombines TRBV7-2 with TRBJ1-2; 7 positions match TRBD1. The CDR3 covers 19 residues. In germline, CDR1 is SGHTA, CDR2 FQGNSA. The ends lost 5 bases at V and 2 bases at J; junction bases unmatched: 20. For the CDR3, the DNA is TGTGCCAGCAGCCCGAGTATCATCCCCATCAGGGGGGAGAACTATGGCTACACCTTC. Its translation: CASSPSIIPIRGENYGYTF. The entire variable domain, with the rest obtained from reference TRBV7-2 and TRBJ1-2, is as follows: GAGVSQSPSNKVTEKGKDVELRCDPISGHTALYWYRQSLGQGLEFLIYFQGNSAPDKSGLPSDRFSAERTGGSVSTLTIQRTQQEDSAVYLCASSPSIIPIRGENYGYTFGSGTRLTVV.

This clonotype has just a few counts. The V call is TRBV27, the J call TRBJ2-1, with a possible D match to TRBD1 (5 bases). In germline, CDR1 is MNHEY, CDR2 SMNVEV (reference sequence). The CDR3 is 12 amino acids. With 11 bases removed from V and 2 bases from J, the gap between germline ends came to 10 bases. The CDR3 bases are TGTGCCTCTGGCAGGGCCTACAATGAGCAGTTCTTC. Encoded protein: CASGRAYNEQFF.

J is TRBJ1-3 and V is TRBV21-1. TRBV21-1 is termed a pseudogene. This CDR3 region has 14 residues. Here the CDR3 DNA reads TGTGCCAGCAGCAAAGTAGGGTTTGAAAACACCATATATTTT. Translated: CASSKVGFENTIYF.

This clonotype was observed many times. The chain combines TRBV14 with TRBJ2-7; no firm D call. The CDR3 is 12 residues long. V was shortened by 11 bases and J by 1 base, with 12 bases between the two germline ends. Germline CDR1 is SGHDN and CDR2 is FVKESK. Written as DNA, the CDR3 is TGTGCCTCTGGTAGGATTTCCTACGAGCAGTACTTC. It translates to CASGRISYEQYF.

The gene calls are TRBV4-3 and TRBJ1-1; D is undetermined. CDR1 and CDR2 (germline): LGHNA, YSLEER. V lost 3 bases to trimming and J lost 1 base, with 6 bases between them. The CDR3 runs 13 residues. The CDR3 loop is CASSQRKNTEAFF. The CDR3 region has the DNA TGCGCCAGCAGCCAGAGAAAGAACACTGAAGCTTTCTTT.

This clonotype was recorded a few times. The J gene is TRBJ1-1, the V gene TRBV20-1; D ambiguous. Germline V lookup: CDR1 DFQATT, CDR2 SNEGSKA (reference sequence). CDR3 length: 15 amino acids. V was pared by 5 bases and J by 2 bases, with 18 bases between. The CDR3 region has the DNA TGCAGTGCTGGCCCCAGAGGTTGGGGTAACACTGAAGCTTTCTTT. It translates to CSAGPRGWGNTEAFF.

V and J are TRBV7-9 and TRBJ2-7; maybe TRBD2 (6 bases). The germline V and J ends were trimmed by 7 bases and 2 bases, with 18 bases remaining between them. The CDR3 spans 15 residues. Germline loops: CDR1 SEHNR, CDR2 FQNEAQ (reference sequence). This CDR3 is CASIPSGGNPYEQYF. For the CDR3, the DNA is TGTGCCAGCATCCCTTCTGGAGGGAACCCCTACGAGCAGTACTTC.

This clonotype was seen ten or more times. The CDR3 coding sequence is TGTGCCAGCAGCCCGACTAGCGGGGGGGCGGAGACCCAGTACTTC. It is translated as CASSPTSGGAETQYF. This chain links TRBV3-1 with TRBJ2-5, with TRBD2 matching 14 bases. In germline, CDR1 is LGHDT, CDR2 YNNKEL (reference sequence). The CDR3 length is 15 residues. V was clipped by 4 bases and J by 5 bases; unmatched bases: 3.

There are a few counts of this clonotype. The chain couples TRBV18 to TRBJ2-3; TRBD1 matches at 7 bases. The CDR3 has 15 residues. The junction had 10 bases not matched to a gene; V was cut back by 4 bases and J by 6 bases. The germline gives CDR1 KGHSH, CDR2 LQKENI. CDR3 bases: TGTGCCAGCTCACTTTTGACAGGGTCGATTGATACGCAGTATTTT. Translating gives CASSLLTGSIDTQYF.

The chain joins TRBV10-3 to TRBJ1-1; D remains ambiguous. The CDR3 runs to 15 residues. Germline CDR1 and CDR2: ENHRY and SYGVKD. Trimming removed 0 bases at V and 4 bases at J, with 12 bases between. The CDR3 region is CAISESRAEGTEAFF. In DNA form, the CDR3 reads TGTGCCATCAGTGAGTCAAGAGCAGAAGGCACTGAAGCTTTCTTT.

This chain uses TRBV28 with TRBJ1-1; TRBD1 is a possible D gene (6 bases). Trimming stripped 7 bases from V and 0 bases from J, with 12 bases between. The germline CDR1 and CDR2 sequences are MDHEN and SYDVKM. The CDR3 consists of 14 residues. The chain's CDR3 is CASIKGGLNTEAFF. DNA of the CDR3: TGTGCCAGCATAAAGGGGGGTCTGAACACTGAAGCTTTCTTT.

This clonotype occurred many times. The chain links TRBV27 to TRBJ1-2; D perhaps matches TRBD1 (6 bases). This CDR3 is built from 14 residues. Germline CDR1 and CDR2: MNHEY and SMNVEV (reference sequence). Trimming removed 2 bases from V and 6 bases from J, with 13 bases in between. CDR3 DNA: TGTGCCAGCAGTTTACGGGGGAGGGGGAATGGCTACACCTTC. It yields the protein CASSLRGRGNGYTF.

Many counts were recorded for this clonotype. The CDR3 here is CSVEDQWGENTEAFF. The CDR3 DNA reads TGCAGCGTTGAAGATCAGTGGGGGGAGAACACTGAAGCTTTCTTT. The V call is TRBV29-1, the J call TRBJ1-1, with D perhaps matching TRBD1 (5 bases). With 0 bases removed from V and 1 base from J, the gap between germline ends came to 12 bases. The CDR3 contains 15 residues. Germline CDR1 and CDR2: SQVTM and ANQGSEA. The full variable domain, rest sourced from reference TRBV29-1 and TRBJ1-1, is SAVISQKPSRDICQRGTSLTIQCQVDSQVTMMFWYRQQPGQSLTLIATANQGSEATYESGFVIDKFPISRPNLTFSTLTVSNMSPEDSSIYLCSVEDQWGENTEAFFGQGTRLTVV.

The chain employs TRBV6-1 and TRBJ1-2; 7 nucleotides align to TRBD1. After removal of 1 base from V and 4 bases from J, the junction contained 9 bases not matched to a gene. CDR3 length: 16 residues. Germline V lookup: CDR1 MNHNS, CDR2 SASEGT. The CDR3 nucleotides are TGTGCCAGCAGTGAAGGATGGGGAGACAGGGCCTATGGCTACACCTTC. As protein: CASSEGWGDRAYGYTF.

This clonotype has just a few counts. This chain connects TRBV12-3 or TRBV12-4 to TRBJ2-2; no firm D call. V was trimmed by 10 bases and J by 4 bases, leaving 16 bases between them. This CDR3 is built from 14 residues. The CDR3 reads CAIARSGSTGELFF. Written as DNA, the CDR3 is TGTGCCATAGCTCGTTCTGGTTCCACCGGGGAGCTGTTTTTT.

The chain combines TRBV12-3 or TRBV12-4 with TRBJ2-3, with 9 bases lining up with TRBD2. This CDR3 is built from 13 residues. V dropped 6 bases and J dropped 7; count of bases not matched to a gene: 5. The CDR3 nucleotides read TGTGCCAGCAGCCGAGCGGGGGGATATACGCAGTATTTT. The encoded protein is CASSRAGGYTQYF.

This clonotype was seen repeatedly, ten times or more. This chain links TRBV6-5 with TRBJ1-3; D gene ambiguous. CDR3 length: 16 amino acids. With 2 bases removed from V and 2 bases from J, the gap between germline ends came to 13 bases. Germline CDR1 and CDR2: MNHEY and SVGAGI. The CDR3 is CASSYRGGWPGNTIYF. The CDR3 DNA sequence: TGTGCCAGCAGTTACCGTGGCGGCTGGCCTGGAAACACCATATATTTT.

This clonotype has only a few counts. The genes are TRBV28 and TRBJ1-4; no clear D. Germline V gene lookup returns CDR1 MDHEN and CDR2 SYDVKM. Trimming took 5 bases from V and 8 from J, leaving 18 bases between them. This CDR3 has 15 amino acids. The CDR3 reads CASSRAGLGGEKLFF. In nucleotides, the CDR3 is TGTGCCAGCAGTCGAGCAGGACTCGGAGGGGAAAAACTGTTTTTT.

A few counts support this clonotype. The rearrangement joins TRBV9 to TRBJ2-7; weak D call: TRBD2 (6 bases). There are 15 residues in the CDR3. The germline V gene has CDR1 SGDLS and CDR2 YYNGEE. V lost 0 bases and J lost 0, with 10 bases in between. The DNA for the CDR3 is TGTGCCAGCAGCGTAGGGACTACCCGCTCCTACGAGCAGTACTTC. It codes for CASSVGTTRSYEQYF.